Below, 27 T cell receptor beta chains from the same sample are listed, as sequenced in a study of OX40 agonist ivuxolimab in advanced cancers. Using immunoSEQ multiplex PCR, the repertoire was profiled, and TCRdb retains in-frame clones only, with some absent. This table has around 44,000 clones, around nine tenths appearing once. The source material was CD4+ or CD8+ T cells sorted from blood, sampled in a trial of the OX40 agonist ivuxolimab. These receptors were collected from an adult with an advanced solid tumor such as melanoma, head and neck, liver or kidney cancer.

V gene TRBV18 combines with J gene TRBJ2-1; D ambiguous. V lost 0 bases to trimming and J lost 8 bases, with 8 bases between them. From germline, CDR1 is KGHSH and CDR2 LQKENI. The CDR3 length is 13 residues. Here the CDR3 reads CASSPPAVDEQFF. The CDR3 DNA reads TGTGCCAGCTCACCACCGGCAGTCGATGAGCAGTTCTTC.

This rearrangement joins TRBV11-1 to TRBJ2-5; TRBD1 is a possible D gene (5 bases). V lost 1 base and J lost 1, with 13 bases in between. CDR1 and CDR2 from the germline V gene are SGHAT and FQDESV (reference sequence). This CDR3 has 16 amino acids. Here the CDR3 reads CASSLEVGRAQETQYF. CDR3 nucleotides: TGTGCCAGCAGCTTAGAGGTCGGCAGGGCCCAAGAGACCCAGTACTTC.

CDR3 amino acids: CASTEDWTSGRKADTQYF. The DNA for the CDR3 is TGTGCCAGCACCGAAGACTGGACTAGCGGGAGAAAGGCAGATACGCAGTATTTT. This chain joins TRBV2 and TRBJ2-3; 13 bases match TRBD2. J was trimmed by 4 bases and V by 7 bases; bases with no gene match: 14. The CDR3 length is 18 residues. Germline loops: CDR1 SNHLY, CDR2 FYNNEI.

This clone was detected only a few times. The rearrangement links TRBV6-1 to TRBJ1-5; D uncertain. The germline CDR1 and CDR2 sequences are MNHNS and SASEGT. The CDR3 is made up of 15 amino acids. The V end lost 4 bases, the J end lost 0 bases, and 10 bases lay between the germline ends. The CDR3 reads CASSAEDYSNQPQHF. Here the CDR3 DNA reads TGTGCCAGCAGTGCGGAAGATTATAGCAATCAGCCCCAGCATTTT.

The chain links TRBV11-2 to TRBJ2-1; 13 positions match TRBD2. V trimming: 4 bases; J trimming: 10 bases; junction bases outside the gene matches: 7. The CDR3 loop spans 15 amino acids. Germline values: CDR1 SGHAT, CDR2 FQNNGV. CDR3 DNA: TGTGCCAGCAGCTCCACTAGCGGGGGGGCCAGGGAGCAGTTCTTC. Translated: CASSSTSGGAREQFF.

V usage is TRBV9 and J usage is TRBJ2-1; 8 positions match TRBD2. V shed 2 bases, J shed 4 bases, and the junction held 2 bases outside the gene matches. The CDR3 consists of 14 residues. Germline CDR1 reads SGDLS; CDR2 reads YYNGEE. For the CDR3, the DNA is TGTGCCAGCAGCGTGGCTAGCGGGTACAATGAGCAGTTCTTC. Translation gives CASSVASGYNEQFF.

This rearrangement joins TRBV6-5 to TRBJ2-7, with TRBD1 identical over 8 bases. CDR3 length equals 15 residues. After removal of 7 bases from V and 2 bases from J, the junction contained 10 bases not matched to a gene. Germline-derived CDR1 and CDR2 are MNHEY and SVGAGI. CDR3 sequence: CASTQTGTGPYEQYF. The CDR3 DNA reads as TGTGCCAGCACACAAACCGGGACAGGTCCCTACGAGCAGTACTTC.

V gene TRBV4-1 combines with J gene TRBJ2-1; 7 nucleotides match TRBD2. The junction had 12 bases not matched to a gene; V was cut back by 4 bases and J by 3 bases. CDR3 length equals 17 residues. Germline V gene lookup returns CDR1 MGHRA and CDR2 YSYEKL. CDR3 in DNA: TGCGCCAGCAGCCCCCAGGGTAACGGGAGGAGCTACAATGAGCAGTTCTTC. Translating it yields CASSPQGNGRSYNEQFF.

The chain carries TRBV4-1 and TRBJ1-2, with a possible D match to TRBD1 (6 bases). Deletions cut 8 bases from V and 8 bases from J, with 30 bases between. The germline V gene encodes CDR1 MGHRA and CDR2 YSYEKL. The CDR3 consists of 17 residues. The CDR3 sequence is CASLNVAGNRGGRGYTF. The CDR3 nucleotides read TGCGCCAGCTTGAACGTGGCAGGCAACCGAGGGGGACGAGGCTACACCTTC.

For this clone: A far larger clone is a single base away, which makes a read error likely. V gene TRBV7-6 combines with J gene TRBJ2-3; D uncertain. The CDR3 length is 11 residues. The V and J ends lost 5 bases and 0 bases respectively, with 0 bases between them. From germline, CDR1 is SGHVS and CDR2 FNYEAQ. CDR3 nucleotides: TGTGCCAGCAGCAGCACAGATACGCAGTATTTT. Translated, it gives CASSSTDTQYF.

This chain joins TRBV6-1 and TRBJ2-5; the D gene is possibly TRBD1 (5 bases). CDR3 size: 12 residues. CDR1 and CDR2 (germline): MNHNS, SASEGT. The V end was cut by 3 bases, the J end by 5 bases, with 7 bases between. CDR3 nucleotide sequence: TGTGCCAGCAGTGAGGGGCGGGAGACCCAGTACTTC. It translates to CASSEGRETQYF.

The CDR3 loop reads CASRGTAADTQYF. CDR3 DNA sequence: TGTGCCAGCAGGGGGACGGCGGCAGATACGCAGTATTTT. V gene TRBV6-4 combines with J gene TRBJ2-3, with D perhaps being TRBD1 or TRBD2 (5 bases each). V lost 6 bases and J 4 bases, leaving 11 bases between the germline ends. The germline V gene has CDR1 MRHNA and CDR2 SNTAGT. CDR3 length: 13 residues.

The chain uses TRBV18 and TRBJ2-7; 7 nucleotides agree with TRBD2. Germline V gene sequence: CDR1 KGHSH, CDR2 LQKENI. V lost 1 base to trimming and J lost 7 bases; unmatched junction nucleotides: 7. CDR3 length: 14 amino acids. The CDR3 nucleotides are TGTGCCAGCTCACCACTAGCATTGGGAGGGGAGCAGTACTTC. It translates to CASSPLALGGEQYF.

This chain links TRBV11-3 with TRBJ2-7; 8 bases are a match to TRBD2. J gave up 2 bases and V 1 base, and 7 bases lay outside the gene matches. Germline values: CDR1 SGHNT, CDR2 YENEEA. The CDR3 runs to 16 residues. The CDR3 sequence is CASSLAATSGTYEQYF. Here the CDR3 DNA reads TGTGCCAGCAGCTTAGCGGCTACTAGCGGTACCTACGAGCAGTACTTC.

This chain uses TRBV7-9 with TRBJ2-7, with unresolved D. Germline CDR1 is SEHNR and CDR2 is FQNEAQ (reference sequence). The CDR3 runs 11 residues. Trimming removed 6 bases from V and 5 bases from J, with 8 bases in between. Written as DNA, the CDR3 is TGTGCCAGCAGTTTGGTCAACGAGCAGTACTTC. Its translation: CASSLVNEQYF.

The chain joins TRBV28 to TRBJ2-7, with 8 nucleotides matching TRBD1. This CDR3 is built from 14 residues. Germline loops: CDR1 MDHEN, CDR2 SYDVKM. V lost 4 bases, J lost 6 bases, and 8 bases stayed unmatched. The CDR3 is CASSSHQGASEQYF. The DNA of the CDR3 is TGTGCCAGCAGTTCCCATCAGGGGGCAAGCGAGCAGTACTTC.

V gene TRBV6-1 combines with J gene TRBJ1-3; 7 nucleotides align to TRBD1. Germline V gene lookup returns CDR1 MNHNS and CDR2 SASEGT. V was pared by 8 bases and J by 0 bases, with 4 bases of the junction left unmatched. The CDR3 length is 14 residues. The CDR3 DNA reads as TGTGCCAGCGGACAGGCCAGCTCTGGAAACACCATATATTTT. Translating it yields CASGQASSGNTIYF.

The CDR3 region is CASTYLMGTFF. CDR3 sequence (DNA): TGTGCCAGCACCTATCTAATGGGGACTTTCTTT. The rearrangement uses TRBV28 and TRBJ1-1; no reliable D call. CDR3 length: 11 amino acids. The V end was cut by 7 bases, the J end by 12 bases, with 15 bases between. The V gene's germline CDR1 is MDHEN and CDR2 SYDVKM.

V gene TRBV10-1 combines with J gene TRBJ2-5; D is possibly TRBD1 or TRBD2 (6 bases each). Trimming shortened V by 4 bases and J by 3 bases, and 12 bases separated the two germline ends. The germline V gene has CDR1 WNHNN and CDR2 SYGVQD (reference sequence). This CDR3 has 14 amino acids. Here the CDR3 DNA reads TGCGCCAGCAGTGCCGGGGGACAAGAAGAGACCCAGTACTTC. This gives the protein CASSAGGQEETQYF.

The chain employs TRBV10-3 and TRBJ2-5, with D unclear. The germline V and J ends were trimmed by 2 bases and 5 bases, with 12 bases remaining between them. CDR3 length equals 14 residues. Germline lookup yields CDR1 ENHRY and CDR2 SYGVKD. In DNA form, the CDR3 reads TGTGCCATCAGTGAGGGAGAGGAAGGGGAGACCCAGTACTTC. The encoded protein is CAISEGEEGETQYF.

This clone was recorded only once. This sequence joins TRBV7-3 and TRBJ2-5; tentatively, D is TRBD2 (5 bases). The DNA end lines up better with TRBJ2-7; the J call may be wrong. Germline CDR1 reads SGHTA; CDR2 reads FQGTGA. The CDR3 runs 13 residues. The CDR3 bases are TGTGCCAGCAGCCCCCTTGGGAGCTACGAGCAGTACTTC. It translates to CASSPLGSYEQYF.

The chain has TRBV20-1 and TRBJ2-5; no clear D. The CDR3 covers 11 residues. Between the trimmed V and J ends, which lost 0 bases and 5 bases, there was a span of 4 bases. Looked up from germline, CDR1 is DFQATT and CDR2 is SNEGSKA (reference sequence). Written as DNA, the CDR3 is TGCAGTGCTAGAGATCTGGAGACCCAGTACTTC. Translating gives CSARDLETQYF.

This clone showed up just once. The chain uses TRBV4-1 and TRBJ1-5; D unclear. This CDR3 spans 16 amino acids. The ends were cut back, 3 bases at V and 2 bases at J, with 14 bases in the middle. Per the germline V gene, CDR1 is MGHRA and CDR2 is YSYEKL. The CDR3 here is CASSQTALRGNQPQHF. DNA of the CDR3: TGCGCCAGCAGCCAGACGGCCTTGCGCGGCAATCAGCCCCAGCATTTT.

The chain uses TRBV5-1 and TRBJ2-1; 10 bases fit TRBD1. CDR3 length: 14 amino acids. V lost 4 bases to trimming and J lost 5 bases; unmatched junction nucleotides: 3. Germline V gene sequence: CDR1 SGHRS, CDR2 YFSETQ. The CDR3 here is CASSPDRGDNEQFF. The CDR3 DNA is TGCGCCAGCAGCCCGGACAGGGGGGACAATGAGCAGTTCTTC.

The chain carries TRBV28 and TRBJ2-3; 11 nucleotides align to TRBD2. Germline CDR1 is MDHEN and CDR2 is SYDVKM. J gave up 3 bases and V 4 bases, and 12 bases lay outside the gene matches. The CDR3 sequence is 18 residues long. The CDR3 bases are TGTGCCAGCAGTTCCATGACTAGCGGGGCCTGGGGGACAGATACGCAGTATTTT. It specifies CASSSMTSGAWGTDTQYF.

J is TRBJ1-5 and V is TRBV5-4; possibly TRBD1 for D (6 bases). V lost 0 bases, J lost 11 bases, and 15 bases lay in between. The CDR3 runs 14 residues. Germline CDR1 reads SGHNT; CDR2 reads YYREEE (reference sequence). CDR3: CASSLGSGGGAQHF. The CDR3 DNA is TGTGCCAGCAGCTTGGGTTCGGGAGGGGGGGCCCAGCATTTT.

The rearrangement joins TRBV5-4 to TRBJ1-3, with TRBD1 matching 7 bases. V lost 4 bases and J lost 2; bases outside the gene matches: 6. In germline, CDR1 is SGHNT, CDR2 YYREEE (reference sequence). This CDR3 spans 15 amino acids. CDR3 bases: TGTGCCAGCAGCCAAGAAGACAGGGCTGGAAACACCATATATTTT. It yields the protein CASSQEDRAGNTIYF.